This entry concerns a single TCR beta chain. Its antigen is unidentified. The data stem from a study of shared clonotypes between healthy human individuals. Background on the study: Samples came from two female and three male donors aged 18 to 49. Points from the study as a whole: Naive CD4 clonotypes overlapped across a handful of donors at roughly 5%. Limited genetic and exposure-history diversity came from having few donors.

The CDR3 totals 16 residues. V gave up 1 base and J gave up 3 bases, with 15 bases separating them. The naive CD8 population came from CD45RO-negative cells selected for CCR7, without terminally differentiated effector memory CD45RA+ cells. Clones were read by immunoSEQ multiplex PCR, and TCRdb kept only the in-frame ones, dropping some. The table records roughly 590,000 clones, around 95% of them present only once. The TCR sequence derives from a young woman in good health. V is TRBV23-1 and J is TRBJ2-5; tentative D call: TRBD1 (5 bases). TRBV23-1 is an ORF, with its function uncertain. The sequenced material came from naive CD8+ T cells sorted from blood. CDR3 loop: CASSQFPAGQKETQYF. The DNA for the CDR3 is TGCGCCAGCAGTCAATTTCCGGCAGGACAAAAAGAGACCCAGTACTTC.